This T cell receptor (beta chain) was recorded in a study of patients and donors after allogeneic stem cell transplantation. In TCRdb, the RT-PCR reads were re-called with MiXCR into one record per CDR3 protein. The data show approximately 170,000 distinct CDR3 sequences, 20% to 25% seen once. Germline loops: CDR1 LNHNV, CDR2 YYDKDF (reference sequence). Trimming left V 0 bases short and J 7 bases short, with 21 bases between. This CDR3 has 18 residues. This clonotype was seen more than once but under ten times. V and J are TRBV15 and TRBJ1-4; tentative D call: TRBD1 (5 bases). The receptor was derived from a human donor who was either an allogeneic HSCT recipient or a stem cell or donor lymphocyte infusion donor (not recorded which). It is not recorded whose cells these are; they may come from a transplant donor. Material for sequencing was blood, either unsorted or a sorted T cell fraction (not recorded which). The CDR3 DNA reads TGTGCCACCAGCAGAGATTTGGGGGAAGGGCCACTTTCTGAAAAACTGTTTTTT. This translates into CATSRDLGEGPLSEKLFF.